The T cell receptor beta chain described here comes from a study of T cell repertoires in cytomegalovirus infection. For the study at large: Public TCR beta signatures were indicative of both CMV infection and a matching HLA type. General observations from the study: CMV-specific HLA-C-restricted TCR beta clonotypes dominated the ex vivo response. Based on cumulative public TCR beta family frequency, carriers of CMV plus the relevant HLA were identified.

The CDR3 runs to 13 residues. Deletions cut 6 bases from V and 7 bases from J, with 16 bases between. Germline V gene lookup returns CDR1 SEHNR and CDR2 FQNEAQ (reference sequence). In regard to this clonotype: What it recognizes is unknown.

TCRdb re-called the reads through MiXCR, storing one row per CDR3 protein. The data show 600,000 to 800,000 distinct CDR3 sequences, roughly a quarter seen once. This clonotype was sampled from a human donor in good health (CMV status not recorded). Some clones in this sample may be carry-over from other donors' samples. Sequenced: CD8+ T cells from PBMCs. V is TRBV7-9 and J is TRBJ2-7; no clear D. CDR3 in DNA: TGTGCCAGCAGTTACGGACGAGGTGTGGAGCAGTACTTC. Its translation is CASSYGRGVEQYF.